This T cell receptor beta chain comes out of a study of blood T cells in healthy people across ages. In this sample, this clonotype turned up many times. Its antigen is as yet unknown. Germline V gene lookup returns CDR1 MNHNS and CDR2 SASEGT. V was pared by 7 bases and J by 6 bases, with 11 bases of the junction left unmatched. The CDR3 contains 15 residues. Study observations and caveats: Compared with aged donors, long-lived donors showed fewer expanded clones, suggesting selection.

A second PCR, run for roughly 7 to 11 cycles, used a sample-barcoded 5' primer plus a J-beta primer mix. Via MiXCR, TCRdb re-called the 5' RACE reads, giving one row per CDR3 protein. The profile covers 550,000 to 650,000 distinct CDR3 sequences, with less than 35% appearing a single time and roughly 14% taken by the ten largest. What was sequenced was blood. V and J are TRBV6-1 and TRBJ1-5, with 8 nucleotides matching TRBD1. This TCR was recovered from a woman aged 80 or older in good health. The CDR3 loop reads CASTWGRGQGQPQHF. The CDR3 nucleotides read TGTGCCAGCACTTGGGGCAGGGGGCAAGGTCAGCCCCAGCATTTT.